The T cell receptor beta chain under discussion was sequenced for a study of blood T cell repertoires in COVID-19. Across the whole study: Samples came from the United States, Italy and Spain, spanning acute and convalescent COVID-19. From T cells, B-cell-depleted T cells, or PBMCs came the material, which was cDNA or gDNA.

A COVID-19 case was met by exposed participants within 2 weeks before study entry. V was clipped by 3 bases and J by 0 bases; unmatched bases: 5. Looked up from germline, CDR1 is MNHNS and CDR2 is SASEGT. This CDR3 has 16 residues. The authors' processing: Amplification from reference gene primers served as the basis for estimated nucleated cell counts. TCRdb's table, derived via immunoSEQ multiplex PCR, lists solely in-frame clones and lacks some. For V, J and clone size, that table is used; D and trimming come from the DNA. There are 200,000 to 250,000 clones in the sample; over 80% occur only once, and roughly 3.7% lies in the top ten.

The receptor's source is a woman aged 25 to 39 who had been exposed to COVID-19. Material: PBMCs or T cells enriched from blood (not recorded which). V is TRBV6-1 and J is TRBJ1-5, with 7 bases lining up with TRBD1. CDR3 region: CASSDRGQTSNQPQHF. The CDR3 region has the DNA TGTGCCAGCAGTGATAGGGGACAGACTAGCAATCAGCCCCAGCATTTT.